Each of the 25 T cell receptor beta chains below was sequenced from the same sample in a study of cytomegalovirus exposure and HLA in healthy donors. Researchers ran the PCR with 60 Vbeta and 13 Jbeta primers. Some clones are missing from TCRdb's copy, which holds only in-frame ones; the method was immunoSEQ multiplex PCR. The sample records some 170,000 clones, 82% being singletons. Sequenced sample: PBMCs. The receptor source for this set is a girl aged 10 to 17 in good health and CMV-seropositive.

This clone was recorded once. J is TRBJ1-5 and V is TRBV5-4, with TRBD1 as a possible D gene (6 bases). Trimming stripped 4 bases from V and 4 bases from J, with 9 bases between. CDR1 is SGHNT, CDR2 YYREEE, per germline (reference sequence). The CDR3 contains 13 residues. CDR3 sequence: CASSQDSNQPQHF. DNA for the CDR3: TGTGCCAGCAGCCAGGACAGTAATCAGCCCCAGCATTTT.

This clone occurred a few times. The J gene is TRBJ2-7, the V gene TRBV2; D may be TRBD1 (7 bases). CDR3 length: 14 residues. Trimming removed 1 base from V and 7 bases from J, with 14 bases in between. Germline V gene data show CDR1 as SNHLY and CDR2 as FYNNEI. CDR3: CASSEVKGAGEQYF. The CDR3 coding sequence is TGTGCCAGCAGTGAAGTAAAGGGGGCGGGGGAGCAGTACTTC.

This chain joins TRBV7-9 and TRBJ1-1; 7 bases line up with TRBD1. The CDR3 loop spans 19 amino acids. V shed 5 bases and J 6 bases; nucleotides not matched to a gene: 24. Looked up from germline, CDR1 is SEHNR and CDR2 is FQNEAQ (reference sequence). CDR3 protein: CASSPTGTTGPPNWAEAFF. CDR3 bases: TGTGCCAGCAGCCCGACCGGGACGACAGGGCCCCCGAATTGGGCTGAAGCTTTCTTT.

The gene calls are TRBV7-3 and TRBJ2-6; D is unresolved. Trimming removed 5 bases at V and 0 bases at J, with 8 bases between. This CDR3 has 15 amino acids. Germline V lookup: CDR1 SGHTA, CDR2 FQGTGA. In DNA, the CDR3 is TGTGCCAGCAGCCCGACGGGCTCTGGGGCCAACGTCCTGACTTTC. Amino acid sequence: CASSPTGSGANVLTF.

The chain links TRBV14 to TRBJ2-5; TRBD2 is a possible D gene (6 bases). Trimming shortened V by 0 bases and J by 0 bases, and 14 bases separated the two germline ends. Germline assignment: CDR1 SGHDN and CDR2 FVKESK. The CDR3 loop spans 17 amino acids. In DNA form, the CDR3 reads TGTGCCAGCAGCCAAGATTTCACTAGCCCCCACCAAGAGACCCAGTACTTC. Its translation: CASSQDFTSPHQETQYF.

CDR3 coding DNA: TGCGCCAGCAGCCTCGTAGGCGGGGTGAAAAACATTCAGTACTTC. Translating gives CASSLVGGVKNIQYF. This chain links TRBV4-1 with TRBJ2-4; D is perhaps TRBD2 (6 bases). CDR3 length equals 15 residues. V shed 4 bases and J shed 4 bases, with 14 bases lying between them. The V gene's germline CDR1 is MGHRA and CDR2 YSYEKL.

The CDR3 bases are TGTGCCAGCAGTGAAGGACAGGCCGTATCCTACGAGCAGTACTTC. Its protein product is CASSEGQAVSYEQYF. The V and J genes are TRBV2 and TRBJ2-7; the D gene is possibly TRBD1 (6 bases). Trimming took off 1 base at V and 1 base at J, with 11 bases between the two ends. This CDR3 has 15 residues. The germline V gene has CDR1 SNHLY and CDR2 FYNNEI.

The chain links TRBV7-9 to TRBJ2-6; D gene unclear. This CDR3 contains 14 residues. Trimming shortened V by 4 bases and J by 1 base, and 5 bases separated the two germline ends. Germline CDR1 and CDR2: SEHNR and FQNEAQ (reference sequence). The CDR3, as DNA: TGTGCCAGCAGCTCCTTGTCTGGGGCCAACGTCCTGACTTTC. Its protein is CASSSLSGANVLTF.

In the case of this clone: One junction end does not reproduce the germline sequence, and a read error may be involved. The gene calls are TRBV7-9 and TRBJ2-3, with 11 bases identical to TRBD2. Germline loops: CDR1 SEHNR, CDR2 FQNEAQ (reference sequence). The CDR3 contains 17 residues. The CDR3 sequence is CSSSTRDRLAGGDTQYF. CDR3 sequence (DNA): TGTTCCAGCAGCACTCGGGACAGGCTAGCGGGGGGAGATACGCAGTATTTT.

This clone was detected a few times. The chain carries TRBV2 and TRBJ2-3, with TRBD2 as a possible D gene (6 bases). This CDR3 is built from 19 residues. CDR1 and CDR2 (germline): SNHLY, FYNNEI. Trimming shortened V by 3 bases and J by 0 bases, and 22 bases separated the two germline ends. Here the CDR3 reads CASSDGGRGGYLSTDTQYF. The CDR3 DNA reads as TGTGCCAGCAGTGACGGTGGACGAGGAGGGTACCTGAGCACAGATACGCAGTATTTT.

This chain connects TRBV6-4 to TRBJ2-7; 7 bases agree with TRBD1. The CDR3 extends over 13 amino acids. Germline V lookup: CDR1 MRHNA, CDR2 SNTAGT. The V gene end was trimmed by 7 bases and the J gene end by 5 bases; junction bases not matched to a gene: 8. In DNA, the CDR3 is TGTGCCAGCATTCCTAGACAGGGACACGAGCAGTACTTC. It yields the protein CASIPRQGHEQYF.

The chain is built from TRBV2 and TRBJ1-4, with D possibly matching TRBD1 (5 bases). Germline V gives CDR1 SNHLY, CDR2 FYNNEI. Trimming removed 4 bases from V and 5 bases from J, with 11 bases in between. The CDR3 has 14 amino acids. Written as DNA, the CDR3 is TGTGCCAGCAGTGGCAGGGCGGGGAATGAAAAACTGTTTTTT. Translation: CASSGRAGNEKLFF.

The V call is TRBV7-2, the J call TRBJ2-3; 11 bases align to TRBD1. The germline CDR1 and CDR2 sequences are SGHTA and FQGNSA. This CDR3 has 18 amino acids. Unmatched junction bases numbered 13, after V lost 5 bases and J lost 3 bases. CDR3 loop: CASSRGGQGALKTDTQYF. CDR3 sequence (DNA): TGTGCCAGCAGCCGGGGAGGACAGGGGGCGCTGAAGACAGATACGCAGTATTTT. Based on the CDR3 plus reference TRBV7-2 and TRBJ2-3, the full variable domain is GAGVSQSPSNKVTEKGKDVELRCDPISGHTALYWYRQSLGQGLEFLIYFQGNSAPDKSGLPSDRFSAERTGGSVSTLTIQRTQQEDSAVYLCASSRGGQGALKTDTQYFGPGTRLTVL.

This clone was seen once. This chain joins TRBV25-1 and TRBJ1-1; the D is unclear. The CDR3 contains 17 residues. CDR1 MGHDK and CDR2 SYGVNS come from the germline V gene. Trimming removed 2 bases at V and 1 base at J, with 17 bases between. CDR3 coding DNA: TGTGCCAGCAGTGAAATGGTCAGGATGGGCGAGAACACTGAAGCTTTCTTT. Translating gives CASSEMVRMGENTEAFF.

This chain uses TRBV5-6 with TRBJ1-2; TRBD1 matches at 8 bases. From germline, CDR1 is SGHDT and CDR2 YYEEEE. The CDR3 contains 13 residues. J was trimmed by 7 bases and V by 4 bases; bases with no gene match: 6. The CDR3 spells CASSLTDRVGYTF. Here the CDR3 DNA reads TGTGCCAGCAGCCTGACGGACAGGGTTGGCTACACCTTC.

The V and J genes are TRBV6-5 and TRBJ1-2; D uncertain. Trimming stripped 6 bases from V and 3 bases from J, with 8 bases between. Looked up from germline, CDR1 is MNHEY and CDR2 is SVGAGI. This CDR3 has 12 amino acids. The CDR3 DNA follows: TGTGCCAGCAGGAGGGAGGACTATGGCTACACCTTC. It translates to CASRREDYGYTF.

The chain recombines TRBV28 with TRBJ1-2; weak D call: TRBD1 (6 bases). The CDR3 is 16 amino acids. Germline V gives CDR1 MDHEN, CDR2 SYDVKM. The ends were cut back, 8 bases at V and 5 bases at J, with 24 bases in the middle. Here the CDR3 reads CASHGSGGLEGYGYTF. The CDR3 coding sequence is TGTGCCAGCCACGGGAGCGGGGGGCTCGAGGGTTATGGCTACACCTTC.

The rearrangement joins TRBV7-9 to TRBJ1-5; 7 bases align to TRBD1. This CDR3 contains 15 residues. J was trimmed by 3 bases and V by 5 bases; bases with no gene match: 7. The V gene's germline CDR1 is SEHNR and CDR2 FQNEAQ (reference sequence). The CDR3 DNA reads TGTGCCAGCAGCCCGACAGGGTCCCTCAATCAGCCCCAGCATTTT. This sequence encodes CASSPTGSLNQPQHF.

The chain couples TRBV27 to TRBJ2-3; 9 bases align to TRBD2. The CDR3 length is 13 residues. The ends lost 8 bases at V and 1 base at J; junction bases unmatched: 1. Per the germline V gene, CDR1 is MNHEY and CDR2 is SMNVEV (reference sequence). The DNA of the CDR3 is TGTGCCAGCCGGACTAGCGGCACAGATACGCAGTATTTT. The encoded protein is CASRTSGTDTQYF.

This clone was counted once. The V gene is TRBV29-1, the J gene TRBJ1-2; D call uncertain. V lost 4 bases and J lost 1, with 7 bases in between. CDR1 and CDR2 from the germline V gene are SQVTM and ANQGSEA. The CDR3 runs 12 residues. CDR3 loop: CSVGRVNYGYTF. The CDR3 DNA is TGCAGCGTTGGCCGGGTTAACTATGGCTACACCTTC.

The DNA of the CDR3 is TGTGCCAGCAGCCGTAGGGGGTTTTTTACCTACAATGAGCAGTTCTTC. This translates into CASSRRGFFTYNEQFF. The chain carries TRBV28 and TRBJ2-1; D is perhaps TRBD1 (6 bases). CDR1 and CDR2 (germline): MDHEN, SYDVKM. CDR3 length: 16 residues. Between the trimmed V and J ends, which lost 6 bases and 2 bases, there was a span of 17 bases.

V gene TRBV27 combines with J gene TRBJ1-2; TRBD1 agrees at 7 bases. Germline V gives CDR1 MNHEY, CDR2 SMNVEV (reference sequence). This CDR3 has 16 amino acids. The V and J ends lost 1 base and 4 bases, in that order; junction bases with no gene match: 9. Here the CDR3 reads CASSLFGGGDSYGYTF. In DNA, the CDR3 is TGTGCCAGCAGTTTATTCGGGGGTGGGGACAGCTATGGCTACACCTTC.

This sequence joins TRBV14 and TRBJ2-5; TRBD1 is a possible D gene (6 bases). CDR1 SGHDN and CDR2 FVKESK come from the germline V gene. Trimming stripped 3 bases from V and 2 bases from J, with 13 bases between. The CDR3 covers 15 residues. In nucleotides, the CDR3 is TGTGCCAGCAGCCACACAACAGGGTTGCAAGAGACCCAGTACTTC. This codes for CASSHTTGLQETQYF.

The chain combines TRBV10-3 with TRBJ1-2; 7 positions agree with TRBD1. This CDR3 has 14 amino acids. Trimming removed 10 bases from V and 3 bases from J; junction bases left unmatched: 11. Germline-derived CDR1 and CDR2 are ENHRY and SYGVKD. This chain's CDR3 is CASKYTGADYGYTF. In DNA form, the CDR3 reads TGTGCCAGCAAGTATACAGGGGCAGACTATGGCTACACCTTC.

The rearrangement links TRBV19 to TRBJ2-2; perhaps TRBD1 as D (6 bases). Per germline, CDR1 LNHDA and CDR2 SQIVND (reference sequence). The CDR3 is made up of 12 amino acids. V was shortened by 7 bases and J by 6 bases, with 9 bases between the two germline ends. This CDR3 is CASTYRAGELFF. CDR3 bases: TGTGCCAGTACTTACAGGGCCGGGGAGCTGTTTTTT.